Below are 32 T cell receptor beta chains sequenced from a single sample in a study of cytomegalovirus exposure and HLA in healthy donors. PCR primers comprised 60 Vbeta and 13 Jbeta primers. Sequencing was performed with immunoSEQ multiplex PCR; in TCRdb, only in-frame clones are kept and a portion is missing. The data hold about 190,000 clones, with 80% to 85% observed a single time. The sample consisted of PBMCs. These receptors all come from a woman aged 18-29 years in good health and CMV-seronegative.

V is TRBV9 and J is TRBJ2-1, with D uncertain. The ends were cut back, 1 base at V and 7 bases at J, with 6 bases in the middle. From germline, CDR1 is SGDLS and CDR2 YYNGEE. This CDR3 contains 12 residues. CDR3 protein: CASSVSSNEQFF. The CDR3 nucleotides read TGTGCCAGCAGCGTATCGTCGAATGAGCAGTTCTTC.

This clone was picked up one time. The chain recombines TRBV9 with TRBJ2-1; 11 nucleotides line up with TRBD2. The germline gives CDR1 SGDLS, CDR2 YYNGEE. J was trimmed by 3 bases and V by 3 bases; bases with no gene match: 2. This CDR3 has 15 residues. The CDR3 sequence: CASSGSGRDYNEQFF. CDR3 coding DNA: TGTGCCAGCAGCGGTAGCGGGAGGGACTACAATGAGCAGTTCTTC.

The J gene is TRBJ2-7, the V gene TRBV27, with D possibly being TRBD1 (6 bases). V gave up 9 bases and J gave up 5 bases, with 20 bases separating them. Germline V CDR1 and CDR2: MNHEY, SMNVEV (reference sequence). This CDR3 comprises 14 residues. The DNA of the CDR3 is TGTGCCAGTTGGCGACCACAGGGTAGGAACGAGCAGTACTTC. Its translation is CASWRPQGRNEQYF.

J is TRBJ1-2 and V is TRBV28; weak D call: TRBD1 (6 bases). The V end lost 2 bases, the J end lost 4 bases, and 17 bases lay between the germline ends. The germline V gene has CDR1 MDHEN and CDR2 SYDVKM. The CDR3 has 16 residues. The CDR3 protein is CASSLRGRELFYGYTF. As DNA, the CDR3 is TGTGCCAGCAGTTTACGGGGGCGGGAGCTATTCTATGGCTACACCTTC.

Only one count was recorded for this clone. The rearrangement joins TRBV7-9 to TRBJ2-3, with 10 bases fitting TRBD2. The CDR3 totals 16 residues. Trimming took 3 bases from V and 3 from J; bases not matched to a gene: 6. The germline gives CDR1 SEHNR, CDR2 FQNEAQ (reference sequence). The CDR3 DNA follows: TGTGCCAGCAGCTTCGGACTAGCGGAAACTACAGATACGCAGTATTTT. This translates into CASSFGLAETTDTQYF.

This CDR3 is CASSESGYGNTIYF. CDR3 nucleotides: TGTGCCAGCAGTGAATCAGGGTACGGAAACACCATATATTTT. The chain uses TRBV6-1 and TRBJ1-3, with D maybe TRBD1 (5 bases). Trimming removed 2 bases from V and 4 bases from J, with 9 bases in between. Germline-derived CDR1 and CDR2 are MNHNS and SASEGT. There are 14 residues in the CDR3.

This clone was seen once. The CDR3 here is CASSQASGTSYNEQFF. CDR3 coding DNA: TGTGCCAGCAGCCAAGCTAGCGGGACCTCCTACAATGAGCAGTTCTTC. The chain has TRBV14 and TRBJ2-1, with 9 bases identical to TRBD2. Germline-derived CDR1 and CDR2 are SGHDN and FVKESK. This CDR3 has 16 residues. Trimming cost V 1 base and J 0 bases; bases outside gene matches: 1.

The CDR3 region is CASSNRASYEQYF. The DNA for the CDR3 is TGTGCCAGCAGTAACAGGGCCTCCTACGAGCAGTACTTC. The gene calls are TRBV6-5 and TRBJ2-7; tentative D call: TRBD1 (6 bases). The V end lost 5 bases, the J end lost 0 bases, and 8 bases lay between the germline ends. Germline V gives CDR1 MNHEY, CDR2 SVGAGI. The CDR3 length is 13 residues.

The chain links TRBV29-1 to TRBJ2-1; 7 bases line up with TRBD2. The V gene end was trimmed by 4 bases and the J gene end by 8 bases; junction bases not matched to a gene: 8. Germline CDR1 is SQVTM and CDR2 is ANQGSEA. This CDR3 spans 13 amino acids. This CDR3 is CSVAGTTSHEQFF. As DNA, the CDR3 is TGCAGCGTTGCCGGGACTACCTCCCATGAGCAGTTCTTC.

The CDR3 sequence: CASSESTAGGEKLFF. The CDR3 nucleotides read TGTGCCAGCAGTGAATCGACAGCGGGGGGTGAAAAACTGTTTTTT. The chain links TRBV25-1 to TRBJ1-4, with a possible D match to TRBD1 (5 bases). V was shortened by 1 base and J by 7 bases, with 13 bases between the two germline ends. CDR1 and CDR2 from the germline V gene are MGHDK and SYGVNS. This CDR3 is 15 amino acids long.

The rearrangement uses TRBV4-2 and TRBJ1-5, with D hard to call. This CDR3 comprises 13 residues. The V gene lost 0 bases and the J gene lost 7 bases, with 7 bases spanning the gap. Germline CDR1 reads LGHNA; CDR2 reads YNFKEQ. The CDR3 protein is CASSQEAWQPQHF. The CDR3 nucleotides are TGTGCCAGCAGCCAAGAAGCGTGGCAGCCCCAGCATTTT.

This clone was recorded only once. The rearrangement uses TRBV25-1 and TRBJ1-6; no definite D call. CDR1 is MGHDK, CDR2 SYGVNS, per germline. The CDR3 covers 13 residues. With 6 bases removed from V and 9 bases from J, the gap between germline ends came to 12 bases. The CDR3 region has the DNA TGTGCCAGCAGGTTTCAGGCGCGTTCACCCCTCCACTTT. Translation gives CASRFQARSPLHF.

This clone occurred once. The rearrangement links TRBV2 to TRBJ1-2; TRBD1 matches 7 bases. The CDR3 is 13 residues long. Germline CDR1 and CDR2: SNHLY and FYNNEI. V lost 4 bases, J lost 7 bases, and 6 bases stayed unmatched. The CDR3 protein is CASSVKGAGGYTF. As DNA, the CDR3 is TGTGCCAGCAGTGTGAAGGGGGCTGGTGGCTACACCTTC. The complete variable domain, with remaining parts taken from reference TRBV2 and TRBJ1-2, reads EPEVTQTPSHQVTQMGQEVILRCVPISNHLYFYWYRQILGQKVEFLVSFYNNEISEKSEIFDDQFSVERPDGSNFTLKIRSTKLEDSAMYFCASSVKGAGGYTFGSGTRLTVV.

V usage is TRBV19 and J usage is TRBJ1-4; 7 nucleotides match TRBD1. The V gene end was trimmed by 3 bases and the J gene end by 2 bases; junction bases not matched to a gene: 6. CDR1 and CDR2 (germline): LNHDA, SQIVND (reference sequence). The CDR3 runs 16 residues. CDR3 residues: CASSILSGGTNEKLFF. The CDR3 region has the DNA TGTGCCAGTAGTATCCTATCAGGGGGGACTAATGAAAAACTGTTTTTT.

The CDR3 DNA reads TGCGCCAGCAGTGACTCCGGGACTAGCGGGAGAGGCGAGCAGTACTTC. It translates to CASSDSGTSGRGEQYF. J is TRBJ2-7 and V is TRBV10-1; 14 bases are shared with TRBD2. CDR3 length equals 16 residues. V gave up 3 bases and J gave up 6 bases; unmatched junction bases: 7. Germline values: CDR1 WNHNN, CDR2 SYGVQD (reference sequence).

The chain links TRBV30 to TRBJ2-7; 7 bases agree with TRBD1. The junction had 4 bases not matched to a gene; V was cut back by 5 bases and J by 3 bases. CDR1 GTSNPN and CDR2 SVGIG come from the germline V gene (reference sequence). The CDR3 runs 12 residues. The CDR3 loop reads CAWGTADYEQYF. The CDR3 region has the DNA TGTGCCTGGGGGACAGCGGACTACGAGCAGTACTTC.

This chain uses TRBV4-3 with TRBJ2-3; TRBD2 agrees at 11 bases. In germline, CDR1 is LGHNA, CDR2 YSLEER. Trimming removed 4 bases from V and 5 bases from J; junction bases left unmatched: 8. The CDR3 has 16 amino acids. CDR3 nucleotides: TGCGCCAGCAGCCCAATTATTAGCGGGAGGGGAGATACGCAGTATTTT. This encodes CASSPIISGRGDTQYF.

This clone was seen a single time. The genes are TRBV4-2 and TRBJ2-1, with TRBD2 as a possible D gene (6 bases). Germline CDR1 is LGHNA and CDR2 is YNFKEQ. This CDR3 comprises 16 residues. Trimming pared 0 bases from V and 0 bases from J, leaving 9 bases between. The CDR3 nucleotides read TGTGCCAGCAGCCAAGACGCCGGGAGCTCCTACAATGAGCAGTTCTTC. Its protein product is CASSQDAGSSYNEQFF.

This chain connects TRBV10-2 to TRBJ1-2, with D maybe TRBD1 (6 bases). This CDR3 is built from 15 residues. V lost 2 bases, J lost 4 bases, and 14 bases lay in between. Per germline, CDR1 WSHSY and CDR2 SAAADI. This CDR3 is CASSEARGGSYGYTF. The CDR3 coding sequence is TGCGCCAGCAGTGAGGCCCGAGGGGGAAGCTATGGCTACACCTTC.

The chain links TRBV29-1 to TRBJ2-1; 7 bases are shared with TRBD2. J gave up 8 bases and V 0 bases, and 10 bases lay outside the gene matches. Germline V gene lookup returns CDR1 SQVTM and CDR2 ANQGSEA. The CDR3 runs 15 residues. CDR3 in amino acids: CSVEEAGFVIHEQFF. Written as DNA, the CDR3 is TGCAGCGTTGAAGAAGCGGGGTTTGTTATCCATGAGCAGTTCTTC.

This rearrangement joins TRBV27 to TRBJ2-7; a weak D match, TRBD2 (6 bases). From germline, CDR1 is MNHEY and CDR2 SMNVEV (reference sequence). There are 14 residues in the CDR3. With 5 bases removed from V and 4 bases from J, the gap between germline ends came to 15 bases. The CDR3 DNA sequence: TGTGCCAGCAGTCCCCTCCCGGGAGTTTACGAGCAGTACGTC. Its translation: CASSPLPGVYEQYV.

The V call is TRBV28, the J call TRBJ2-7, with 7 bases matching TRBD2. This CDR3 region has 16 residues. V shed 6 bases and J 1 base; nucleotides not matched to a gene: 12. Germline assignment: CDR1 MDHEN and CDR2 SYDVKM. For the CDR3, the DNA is TGTGCCAGCAGGGGGCAAGGAGGGGAGGGTTCCTACGAGCAGTACTTC. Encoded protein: CASRGQGGEGSYEQYF.

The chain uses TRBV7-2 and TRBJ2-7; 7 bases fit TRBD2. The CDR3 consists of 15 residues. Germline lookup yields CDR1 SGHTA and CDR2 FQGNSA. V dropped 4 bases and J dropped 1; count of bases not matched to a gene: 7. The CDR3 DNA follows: TGTGCCAGCAGCTCCGGACTAGGGGCTTCCTACGAGCAGTACTTC. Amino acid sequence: CASSSGLGASYEQYF.

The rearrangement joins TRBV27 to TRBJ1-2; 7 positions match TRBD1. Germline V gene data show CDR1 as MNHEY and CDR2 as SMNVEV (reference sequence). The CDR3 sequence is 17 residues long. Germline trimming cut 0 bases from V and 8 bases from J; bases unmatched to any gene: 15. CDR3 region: CASSLSLAAGGFLGYTF. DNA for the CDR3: TGTGCCAGCAGTTTATCGTTGGCCGCAGGGGGTTTTTTGGGCTACACCTTC.

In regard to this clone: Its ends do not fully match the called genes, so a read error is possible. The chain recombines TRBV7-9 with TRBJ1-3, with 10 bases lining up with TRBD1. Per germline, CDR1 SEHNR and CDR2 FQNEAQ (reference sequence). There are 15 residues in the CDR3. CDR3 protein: CSSSLGTGAGNTIYF. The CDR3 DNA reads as TGTTCCAGCAGCTTAGGGACAGGGGCTGGAAACACCATATATTTT.

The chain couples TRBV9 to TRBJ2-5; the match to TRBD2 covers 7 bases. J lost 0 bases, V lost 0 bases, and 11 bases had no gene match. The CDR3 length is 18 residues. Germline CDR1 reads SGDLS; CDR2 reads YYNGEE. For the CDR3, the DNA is TGTGCCAGCAGCGTAGGGGGGGGTGGAGTGGTCCACCAAGAGACCCAGTACTTC. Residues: CASSVGGGGVVHQETQYF. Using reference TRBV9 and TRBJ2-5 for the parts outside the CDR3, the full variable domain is DSGVTQTPKHLITATGQRVTLRCSPRSGDLSVYWYQQSLDQGLQFLIQYYNGEERAKGNILERFSAQQFPDLHSELNLSSLELGDSALYFCASSVGGGGVVHQETQYFGPGTRLLVL.

DNA for the CDR3: TGTGCCAGCAGCCCCCCCCCGGGGACTGAAGCTTTCTTT. Translating gives CASSPPPGTEAFF. J is TRBJ1-1 and V is TRBV11-2, with unresolved D. There are 13 residues in the CDR3. In germline, CDR1 is SGHAT, CDR2 FQNNGV. V was clipped by 5 bases and J by 5 bases, with 12 bases between them.

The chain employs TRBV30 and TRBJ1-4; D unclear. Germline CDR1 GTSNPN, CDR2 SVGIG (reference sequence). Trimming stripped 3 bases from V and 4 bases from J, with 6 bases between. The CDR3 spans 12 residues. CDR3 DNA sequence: TGTGCCTGGAGCTCAGATAATGAAAAACTGTTTTTT. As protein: CAWSSDNEKLFF.

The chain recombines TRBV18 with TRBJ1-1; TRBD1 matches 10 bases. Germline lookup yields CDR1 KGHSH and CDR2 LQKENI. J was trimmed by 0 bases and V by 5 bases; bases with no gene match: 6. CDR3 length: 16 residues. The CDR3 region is CASSAGTGALNTEAFF. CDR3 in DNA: TGTGCCAGCTCAGCCGGGACAGGGGCGCTGAACACTGAAGCTTTCTTT.

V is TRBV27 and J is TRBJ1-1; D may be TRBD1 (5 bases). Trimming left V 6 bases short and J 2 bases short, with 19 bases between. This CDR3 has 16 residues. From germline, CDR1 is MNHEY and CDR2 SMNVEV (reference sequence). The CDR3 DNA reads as TGTGCCAGCAGCCCCGACAGCCTTACCTTTAACACTGAAGCTTTCTTT. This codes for CASSPDSLTFNTEAFF.

The CDR3 is CASSYLTQGGTGELFF. The CDR3 coding sequence is TGTGCCAGCAGTTACTTGACTCAGGGAGGCACCGGGGAGCTGTTTTTT. This rearrangement joins TRBV6-6 to TRBJ2-2, with D maybe TRBD2 (6 bases). CDR1 is MNHNY, CDR2 SVGAGI, per germline (reference sequence). The CDR3 length is 16 residues. Between the trimmed V and J ends, which lost 1 base and 4 bases, there was a span of 13 bases.

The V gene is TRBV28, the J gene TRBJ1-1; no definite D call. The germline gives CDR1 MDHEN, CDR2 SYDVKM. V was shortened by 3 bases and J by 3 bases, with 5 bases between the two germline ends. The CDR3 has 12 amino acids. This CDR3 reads CASSLRYTEAFF. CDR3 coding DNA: TGTGCCAGCAGTTTGCGATACACTGAAGCTTTCTTT. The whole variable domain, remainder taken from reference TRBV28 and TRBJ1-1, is DVKVTQSSRYLVKRTGEKVFLECVQDMDHENMFWYRQDPGLGLRLIYFSYDVKMKEKGDIPEGYSVSREKKERFSLILESASTNQTSMYLCASSLRYTEAFFGQGTRLTVV.